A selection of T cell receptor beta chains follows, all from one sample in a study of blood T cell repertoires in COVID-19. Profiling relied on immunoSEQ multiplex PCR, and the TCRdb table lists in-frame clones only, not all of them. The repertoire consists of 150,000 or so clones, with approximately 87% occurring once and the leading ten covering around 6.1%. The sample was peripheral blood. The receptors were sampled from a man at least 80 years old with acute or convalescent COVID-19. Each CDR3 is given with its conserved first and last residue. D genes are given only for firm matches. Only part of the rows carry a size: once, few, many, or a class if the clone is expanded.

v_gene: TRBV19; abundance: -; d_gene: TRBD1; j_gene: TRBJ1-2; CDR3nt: TGTGCCAGTAGTACGACAGGGCGAGGCTACACCTTC; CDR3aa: CASSTTGRGYTF
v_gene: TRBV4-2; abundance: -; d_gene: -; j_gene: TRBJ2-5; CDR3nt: TGTGCCAGCAGCCAAGGACAGGGAGGTGGGGAGACCCAGTACTTC; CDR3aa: CASSQGQGGGETQYF
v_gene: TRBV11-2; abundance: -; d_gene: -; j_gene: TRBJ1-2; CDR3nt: TGTGCCAGCAGCTTAGACAGGTGGCAGAACTATGGCTACACCTTC; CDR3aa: CASSLDRWQNYGYTF
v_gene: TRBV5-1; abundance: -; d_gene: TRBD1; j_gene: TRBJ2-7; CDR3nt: TGCGCCAGCAGCCCGAAAGACAGGGCCTCCCAGGTTCAGTACTTC; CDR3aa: CASSPKDRASQVQYF
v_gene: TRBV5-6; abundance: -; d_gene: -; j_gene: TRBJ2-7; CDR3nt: TGTGCCAGCAGCCACCCCCTTCCTTCGGGCGAGCAGTACTTC; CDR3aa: CASSHPLPSGEQYF
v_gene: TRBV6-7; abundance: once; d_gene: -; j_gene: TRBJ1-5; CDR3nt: TGTGCCAGCAGTTACGATGGGACACCGGACCCTCCGGTCTCTAGGAATCAGCCCCAGCATTTT; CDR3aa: CASSYDGTPDPPVSRNQPQHF
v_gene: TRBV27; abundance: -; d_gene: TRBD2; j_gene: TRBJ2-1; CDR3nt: TGTGCCAGCAGTTTATCTCGCCGGACTAGCGGCTACCTAAGCTCCTACAATGAGCAGTTCTTC; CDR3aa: CASSLSRRTSGYLSSYNEQFF
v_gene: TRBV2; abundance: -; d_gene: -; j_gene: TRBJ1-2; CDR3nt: TGTGCCCGTGGCGGGGATCGAAGCTATGGCTACACCTTC; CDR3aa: CARGGDRSYGYTF
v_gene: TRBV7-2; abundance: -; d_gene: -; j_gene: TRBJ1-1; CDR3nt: TGTGCCAGCAGCCAGGACGGGAGACCCACTGAAGCTTTCTTT; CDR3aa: CASSQDGRPTEAFF
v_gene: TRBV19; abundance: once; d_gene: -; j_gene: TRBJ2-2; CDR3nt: TGTGCCAGTAGTATTATTGGGGCTACACCAACGAACACCGGGGAGCTGTTTTTT; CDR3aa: CASSIIGATPTNTGELFF
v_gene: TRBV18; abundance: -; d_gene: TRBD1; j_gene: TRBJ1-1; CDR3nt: TGTGCCAGCTCACTACAGGGGATGGCGGCGAACACTGAAGCTTTCTTT; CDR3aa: CASSLQGMAANTEAFF
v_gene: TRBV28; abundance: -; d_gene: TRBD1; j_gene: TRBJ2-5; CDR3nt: TGTGCCAGCAGTCTAGACAGGGGGCTGGAGACCCAGTACTTC; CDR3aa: CASSLDRGLETQYF
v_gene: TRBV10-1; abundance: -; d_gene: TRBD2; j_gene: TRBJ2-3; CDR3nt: TGCGCCAGCACGCGGGGACTAGCGAGATTCACAGATACGCAGTATTTT; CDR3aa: CASTRGLARFTDTQYF
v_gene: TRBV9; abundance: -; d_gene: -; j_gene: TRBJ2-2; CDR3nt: TGTGCCAGCAGCGCATCCTTCTCAGGGAACACCGGGGAGCTGTTTTTT; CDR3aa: CASSASFSGNTGELFF
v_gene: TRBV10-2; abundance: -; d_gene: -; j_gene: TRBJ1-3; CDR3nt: TGCGCCAGCAGTCCCACAGGGCTTACTGGAAACACCATATATTTT; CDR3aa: CASSPTGLTGNTIYF
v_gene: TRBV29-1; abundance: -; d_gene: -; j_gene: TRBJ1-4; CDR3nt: TGCAGCGGGTGGGGGCAGGATGAAAAACTGTTTTTT; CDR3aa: CSGWGQDEKLFF
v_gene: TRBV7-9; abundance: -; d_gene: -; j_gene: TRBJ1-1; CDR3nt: TGTGCCAGCAGCTTAGCACAGAAAGCGAACACTGAAGCTTTCTTT; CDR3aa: CASSLAQKANTEAFF
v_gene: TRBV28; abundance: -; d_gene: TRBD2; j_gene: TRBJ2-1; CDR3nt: TGTGCCAGCAGTTTCCGGACTAGCGGGAGGGCCACATACAATGAGCAGTTCTTC; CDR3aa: CASSFRTSGRATYNEQFF
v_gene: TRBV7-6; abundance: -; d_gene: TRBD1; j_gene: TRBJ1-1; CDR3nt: TGTGCCAGCAGCTTAGACGGGACAGGGGACACTGAAGCTTTCTTT; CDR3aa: CASSLDGTGDTEAFF
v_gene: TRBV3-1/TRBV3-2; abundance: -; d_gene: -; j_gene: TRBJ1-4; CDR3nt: TGTGCCAGCAGCCAAGATGAAGGTAGCGGGGGGTTTGAAAAACTGTTTTTT; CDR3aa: CASSQDEGSGGFEKLFF
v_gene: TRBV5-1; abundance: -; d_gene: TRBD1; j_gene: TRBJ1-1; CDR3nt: TGCGCCAGCAGCTTGGGAGGGGGCGGAACTGAAGCTTTCTTT; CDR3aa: CASSLGGGGTEAFF
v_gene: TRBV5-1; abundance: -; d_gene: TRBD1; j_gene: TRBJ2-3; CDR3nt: TGCGCCAGCAGCTACACCGGGACAGGGGGCGCGGATACGCAGTATTTT; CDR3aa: CASSYTGTGGADTQYF
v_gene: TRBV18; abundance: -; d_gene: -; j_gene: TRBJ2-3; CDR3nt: TGTGCCAGCTCACCACATCCTAGCGCCACAGATACGCAGTATTTT; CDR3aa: CASSPHPSATDTQYF
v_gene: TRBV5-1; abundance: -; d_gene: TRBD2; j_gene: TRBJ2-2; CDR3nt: TGCGCCAGCAGCCCGGACGGGAGGACCGGGGAGCTGTTTTTT; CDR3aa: CASSPDGRTGELFF
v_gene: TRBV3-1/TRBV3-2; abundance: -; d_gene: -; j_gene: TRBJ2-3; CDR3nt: TGTGCCAGCAGCCCCTACGGGGGCACAGATACGCAGTATTTT; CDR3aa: CASSPYGGTDTQYF
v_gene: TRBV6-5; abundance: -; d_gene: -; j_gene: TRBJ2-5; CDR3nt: TGTGCCAGCAGTTACGGGGGCCGGGGAAAAAGGGAGACCCAGTACTTC; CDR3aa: CASSYGGRGKRETQYF
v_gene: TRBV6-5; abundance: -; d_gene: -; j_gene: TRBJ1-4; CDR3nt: TGTGCCAGCAGTTCTTCAGGCCCGGGGGTGGGGAAGCTGTTTTTT; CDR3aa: CASSSSGPGVGKLFF
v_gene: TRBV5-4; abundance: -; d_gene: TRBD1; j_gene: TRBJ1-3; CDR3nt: TGTGCCAGCAGCCTGGGACAGGGCCGACCCGGAAACACCATATATTTT; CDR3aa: CASSLGQGRPGNTIYF
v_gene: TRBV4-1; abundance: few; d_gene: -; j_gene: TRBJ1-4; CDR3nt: TGCGCCAGCAGCCAGGGACATGTGGAAAAACTGTTTTTT; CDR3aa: CASSQGHVEKLFF
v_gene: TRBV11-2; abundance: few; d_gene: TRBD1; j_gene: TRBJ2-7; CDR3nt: TGTGCCAGCAGCTTAGCGACAGGGATTGGCGAGCAGTACTTC; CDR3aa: CASSLATGIGEQYF
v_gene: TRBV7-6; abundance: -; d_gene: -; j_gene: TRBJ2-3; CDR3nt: TGTGCCAGCAGCTTACAGCCTAGGACAGATACGCAGTATTTT; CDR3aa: CASSLQPRTDTQYF
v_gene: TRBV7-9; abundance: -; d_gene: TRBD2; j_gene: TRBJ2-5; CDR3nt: TGTGCCAGCAGCTTATGGTCTAGCGGGGACCAAGAGACCCAGTACTTC; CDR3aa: CASSLWSSGDQETQYF
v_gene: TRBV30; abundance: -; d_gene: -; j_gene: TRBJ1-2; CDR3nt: TGTGCCTGGAGCTACGACGGGATCTATGGCTACACCTTC; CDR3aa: CAWSYDGIYGYTF
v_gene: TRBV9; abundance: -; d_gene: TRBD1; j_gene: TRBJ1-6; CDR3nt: TGTGCCAGCGGGGGACAGAATTCACCCCTCCACTTT; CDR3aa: CASGGQNSPLHF
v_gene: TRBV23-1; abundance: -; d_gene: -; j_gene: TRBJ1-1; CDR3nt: TGCGCCAGCAGTCATATAGGGGGGGGTCAGGACACTGAAGCTTTCTTT; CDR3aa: CASSHIGGGQDTEAFF
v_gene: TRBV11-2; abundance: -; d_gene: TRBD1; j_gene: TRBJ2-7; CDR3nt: TGTGCCAGCAGCTTAATGGCGGGACAGGATCCCTACGAGCAGTACTTC; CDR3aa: CASSLMAGQDPYEQYF
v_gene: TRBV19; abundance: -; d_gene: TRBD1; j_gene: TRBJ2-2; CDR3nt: TGTGCCAGTAGTGGACAGGGCCCCCCGGGCACCGGGGAGCTGTTTTTT; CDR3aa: CASSGQGPPGTGELFF
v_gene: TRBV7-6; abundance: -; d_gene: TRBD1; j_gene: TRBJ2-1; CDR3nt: TGTGCCAGCAGCCAAGACAGGGGGCCCTACAATGAGCAGTTCTTC; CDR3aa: CASSQDRGPYNEQFF
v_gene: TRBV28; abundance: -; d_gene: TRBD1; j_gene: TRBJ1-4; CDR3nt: TGTGCCAGCAGTTCCACTTACAGGGGGTCTACTAATGAAAAACTGTTTTTT; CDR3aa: CASSSTYRGSTNEKLFF
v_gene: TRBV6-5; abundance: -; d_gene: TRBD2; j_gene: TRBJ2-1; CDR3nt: TGTGCCAGCAAGATAGCGGGAAAGGGGAATGAGCAGTTCTTC; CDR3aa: CASKIAGKGNEQFF
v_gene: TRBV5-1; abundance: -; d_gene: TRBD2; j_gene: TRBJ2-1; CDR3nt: TGCGCCAGCAGCTTGGCCAGCGGGACCTACAATGAGCAGTTCTTC; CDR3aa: CASSLASGTYNEQFF
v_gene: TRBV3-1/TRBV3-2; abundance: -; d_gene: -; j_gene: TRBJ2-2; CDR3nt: TGTGCCAGCAGCCAGCAAGCCACCGGGGAGCTGTTTTTT; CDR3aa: CASSQQATGELFF
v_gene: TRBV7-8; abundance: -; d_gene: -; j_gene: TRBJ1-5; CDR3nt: TGTGCCAGCAGCCCGGGGGTTCAGCCCCAGCATTTT; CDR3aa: CASSPGVQPQHF
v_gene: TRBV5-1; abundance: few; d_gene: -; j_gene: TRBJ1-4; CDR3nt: TGCGCCAGCAGCTTCTCGGGGATTAATGAAAAACTGTTTTTT; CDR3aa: CASSFSGINEKLFF
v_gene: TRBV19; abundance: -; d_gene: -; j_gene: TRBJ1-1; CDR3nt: TGTGCCAGTACTCGGGTTCTGAACACTGAAGCTTTCTTT; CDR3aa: CASTRVLNTEAFF